Listed below are T cell receptor beta chains from one sample, sequenced in a study of T-cell reconstitution after alpha-beta-depleted transplantation in children. TCRdb processed the PCR reads anew with MiXCR; each CDR3 protein has one entry. The data show about 540,000 distinct CDR3 sequences, 15% to 20% seen once. The source was PBMCs from the stem cell graft donor, collected from the stem cell graft. The origin of the receptors is a human donor who donated a stem cell graft to a child with acute lymphoblastic leukemia. The CDR3 runs from the conserved cysteine through the conserved F or W. The D gene is left open where the match is weak. Some rows have no size entry. The others give once, few or many, or a class for an expanded clone.

>TRBV19|.|TRBJ1-1|.
TGTGCCAGTAGTAACCCAGGGGCGGCTTTCTTT
CASSNPGAAFF
>TRBV20-1|.|TRBJ2-7|.
TGCAGTGCTAGAGTGAGGGTTCGCTACGAGCAGTACTTC
CSARVRVRYEQYF
>TRBV15|TRBD2|TRBJ2-5|.
TGTGCCACCAGCAGAGTTAGCGGGAGGCAAGAGACCCAGTACTTC
CATSRVSGRQETQYF
>TRBV18|.|TRBJ1-1|few
TGTGCCAGCTCACCAGAGCCCATGAACACTGAAGCTTTCTTT
CASSPEPMNTEAFF
>TRBV4-1|.|TRBJ1-5|.
TGCGCCAGCAGCCAAGTAGGCCCCGATCAGCCCCAGCATTTT
CASSQVGPDQPQHF
>TRBV10-2|TRBD2|TRBJ2-5|few
TGCGCCAGCAGTGAGAGAATAGCGGGGAAAGAGACCCAGTACTTC
CASSERIAGKETQYF
>TRBV15|.|TRBJ1-4|.
TGTGCCACCGCCGCCGCGGAAGGAAAACTGTTTTTT
CATAAAEGKLFF
>TRBV24-1|.|TRBJ2-7|few
TGTGCCACCAGTGATTTTGCGGACAGCTCCTACGAGCAGTACTTC
CATSDFADSSYEQYF
>TRBV29-1|.|TRBJ2-7|.
TGCAGCGTAGAGACAGTCACCTCGGGCGAGCAGTACTTC
CSVETVTSGEQYF
>TRBV20-1|.|TRBJ2-3|.
TGCAGTGCTACAGCCCCCCGCTGGGGAGATACGCAGTATTTT
CSATAPRWGDTQYF
>TRBV7-6|.|TRBJ2-5|few
TGTGCCAGCAGCTTTTCCGGGACCCTACAAGAGACCCAGTACTTC
CASSFSGTLQETQYF
>TRBV5-1|.|TRBJ2-7|.
TGCGCCAGCAGCTTGGGGGGACAGGGGCGAACGCTAGCGGGAGACACCTACGAGCAGTACTTC
CASSLGGQGRTLAGDTYEQYF
>TRBV7-8|.|TRBJ2-5|few
TGTGCCAGCAGCTTAGCGTACCAAGAGACCCAGTACTTC
CASSLAYQETQYF
>TRBV7-6|.|TRBJ2-1|few
TGTGCCAGCAGCTGGGGGGTTATCTACAATGAGCAGTTCTTC
CASSWGVIYNEQFF
>TRBV20-1|.|TRBJ2-2|.
TGCAGTGCTAGAGGAGGATACGGAGCCCACCCGAACACCGGGGAGCTGTTTTTT
CSARGGYGAHPNTGELFF
>TRBV20-1|TRBD2|TRBJ2-1|many
TGCAGTGCTAGCCTAGGACTAGCGGGAGCTGGTTCGTTCAATGAGCAGTTCTTC
CSASLGLAGAGSFNEQFF
>TRBV18|TRBD1|TRBJ1-4|few
TGTGCCAGCTCACCGACAGGGGTTAATGAAAAACTGTTTTTT
CASSPTGVNEKLFF
>TRBV5-5|.|TRBJ2-1|.
TGTGCCAGCAGCTTGATCACTATCGACAATGAGCAGTTCTTC
CASSLITIDNEQFF
>TRBV27|TRBD1|TRBJ2-7|.
TGTGCCAGCAGTACCCGACGTCGCGGGGACAGGACCTACGAGCAGTACTTC
CASSTRRRGDRTYEQYF
>TRBV6-1|TRBD1|TRBJ2-5|.
TGTGCCAGCAACCTGGGACAGGGGACTCAAGAGAACCAGTACTTC
CASNLGQGTQENQYF
>TRBV19|.|TRBJ2-7|.
TGTGCCAGTAGTATAGAATCCGGAACCTACGAGCAGTACTTC
CASSIESGTYEQYF
>TRBV29-1|.|TRBJ1-1|.
TGCAGCGTCTACAGGGAGGTCGGCACTGAAGCTTTCTTT
CSVYREVGTEAFF
>TRBV29-1|.|TRBJ2-7|.
TGCAGTCCATATCCGCGTGACCGCGCCTACGAGCAGTACTTC
CSPYPRDRAYEQYF
>TRBV2|TRBD2|TRBJ2-3|few
TGTGCCAGCACCGCGACTAGCGGGACTACAGATACGCAGTATTTT
CASTATSGTTDTQYF
>TRBV4-2|.|TRBJ2-5|few
.
CASSRGLLGALLEKETQYF
>TRBV10-3|.|TRBJ1-6|few
TGTGCCATCAGTGAGCTGAATTCATATAATTCACCCCTCCACTTT
CAISELNSYNSPLHF
>TRBV29-1|.|TRBJ1-5|.
TGCAGCGTCTTGGCGGGGGCGAGTCAGCCCCAGCATTTT
CSVLAGASQPQHF